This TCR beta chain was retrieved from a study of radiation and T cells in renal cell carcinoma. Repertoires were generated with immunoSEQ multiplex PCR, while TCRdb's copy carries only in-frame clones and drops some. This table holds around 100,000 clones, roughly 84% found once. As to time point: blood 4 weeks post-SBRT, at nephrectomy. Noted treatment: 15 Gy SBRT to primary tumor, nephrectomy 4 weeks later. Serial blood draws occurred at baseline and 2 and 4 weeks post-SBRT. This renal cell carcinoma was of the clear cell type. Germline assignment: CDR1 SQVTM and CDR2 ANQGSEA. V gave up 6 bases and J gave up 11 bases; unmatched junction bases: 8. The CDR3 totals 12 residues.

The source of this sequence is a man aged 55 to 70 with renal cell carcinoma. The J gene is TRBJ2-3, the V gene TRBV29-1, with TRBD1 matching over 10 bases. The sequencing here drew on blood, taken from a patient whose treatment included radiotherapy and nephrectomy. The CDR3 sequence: CSVEPGQGVQYF. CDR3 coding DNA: TGCAGCGTCGAACCTGGACAGGGGGTGCAGTATTTT.